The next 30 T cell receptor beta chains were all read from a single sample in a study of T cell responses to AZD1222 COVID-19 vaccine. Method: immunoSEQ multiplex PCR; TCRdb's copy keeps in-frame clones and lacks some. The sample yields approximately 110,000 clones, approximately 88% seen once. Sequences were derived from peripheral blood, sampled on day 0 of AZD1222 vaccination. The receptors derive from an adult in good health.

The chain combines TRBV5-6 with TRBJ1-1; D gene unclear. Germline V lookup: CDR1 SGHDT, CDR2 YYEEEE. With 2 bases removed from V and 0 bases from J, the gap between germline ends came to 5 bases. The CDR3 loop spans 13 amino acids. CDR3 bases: TGTGCCAGCAGCTTTGCTATGAACACTGAAGCTTTCTTT. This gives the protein CASSFAMNTEAFF.

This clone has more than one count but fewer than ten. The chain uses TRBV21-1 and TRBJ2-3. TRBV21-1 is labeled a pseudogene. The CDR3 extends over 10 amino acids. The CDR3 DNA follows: TGTGCCAGCAGCAAACATACGCAGTATTTT. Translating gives CASSKHTQYF.

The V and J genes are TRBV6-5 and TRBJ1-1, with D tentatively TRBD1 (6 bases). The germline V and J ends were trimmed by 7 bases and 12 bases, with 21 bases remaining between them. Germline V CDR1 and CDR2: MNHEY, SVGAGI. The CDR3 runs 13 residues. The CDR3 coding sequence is TGTGCCAGCACTAGCCCAGGGGCGAAGGTGACTTTCTTT. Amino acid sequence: CASTSPGAKVTFF.

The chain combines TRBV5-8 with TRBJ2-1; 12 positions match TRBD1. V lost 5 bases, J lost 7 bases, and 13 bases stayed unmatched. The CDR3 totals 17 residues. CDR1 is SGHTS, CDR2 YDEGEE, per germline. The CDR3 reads CASSRDSGTGGFNEQFF. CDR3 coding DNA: TGTGCCAGCAGTCGAGACTCCGGGACAGGGGGCTTTAATGAGCAGTTCTTC.

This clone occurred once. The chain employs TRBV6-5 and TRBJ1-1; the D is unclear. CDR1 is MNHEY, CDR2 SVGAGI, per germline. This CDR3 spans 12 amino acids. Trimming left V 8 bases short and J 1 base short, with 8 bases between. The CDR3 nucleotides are TGTGCCAGCTCACCGTCGAACACTGAAGCTTTCTTT. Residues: CASSPSNTEAFF.

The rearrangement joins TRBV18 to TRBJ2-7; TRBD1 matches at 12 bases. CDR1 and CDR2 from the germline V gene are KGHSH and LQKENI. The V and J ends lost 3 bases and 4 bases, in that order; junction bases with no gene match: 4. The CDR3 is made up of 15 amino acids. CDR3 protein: CASSPGQGARYEQYF. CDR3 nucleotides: TGTGCCAGCTCACCGGGACAGGGGGCTAGATACGAGCAGTACTTC.

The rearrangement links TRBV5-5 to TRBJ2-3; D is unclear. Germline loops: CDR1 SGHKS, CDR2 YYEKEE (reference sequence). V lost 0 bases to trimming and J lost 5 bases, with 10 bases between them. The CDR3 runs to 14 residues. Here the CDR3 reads CASSLESQGDTQYF. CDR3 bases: TGTGCCAGCAGCTTGGAAAGCCAAGGAGATACGCAGTATTTT.

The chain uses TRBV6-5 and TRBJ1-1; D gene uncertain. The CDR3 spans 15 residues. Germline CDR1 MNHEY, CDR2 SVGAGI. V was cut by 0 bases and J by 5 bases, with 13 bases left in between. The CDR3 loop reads CASSYSIGVGTEAFF. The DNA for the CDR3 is TGTGCCAGCAGTTACTCGATTGGGGTGGGGACTGAAGCTTTCTTT.

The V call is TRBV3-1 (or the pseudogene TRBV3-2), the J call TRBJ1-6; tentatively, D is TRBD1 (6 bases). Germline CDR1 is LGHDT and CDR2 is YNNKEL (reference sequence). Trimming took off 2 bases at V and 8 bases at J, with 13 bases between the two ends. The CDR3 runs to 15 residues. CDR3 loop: CASSQIHGGHSPLHF. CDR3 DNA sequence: TGTGCCAGCAGCCAAATTCACGGGGGGCATTCACCCCTCCACTTT.

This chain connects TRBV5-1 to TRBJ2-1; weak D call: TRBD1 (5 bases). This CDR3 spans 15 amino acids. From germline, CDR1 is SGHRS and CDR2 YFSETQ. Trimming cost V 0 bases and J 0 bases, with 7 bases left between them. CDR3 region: CASSLATVSYNEQFF. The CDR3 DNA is TGCGCCAGCAGCTTGGCGACAGTCTCCTACAATGAGCAGTTCTTC.

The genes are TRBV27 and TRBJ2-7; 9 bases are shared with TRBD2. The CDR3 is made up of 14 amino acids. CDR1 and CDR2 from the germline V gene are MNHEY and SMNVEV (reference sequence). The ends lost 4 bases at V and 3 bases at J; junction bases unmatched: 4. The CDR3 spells CASSSAGGYYEQYF. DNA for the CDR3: TGTGCCAGCAGTTCGGCGGGGGGGTACTACGAGCAGTACTTC.

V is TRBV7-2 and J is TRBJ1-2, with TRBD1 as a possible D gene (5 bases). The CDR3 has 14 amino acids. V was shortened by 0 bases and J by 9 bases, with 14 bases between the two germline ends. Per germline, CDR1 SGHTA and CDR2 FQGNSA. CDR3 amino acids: CASSLARDEYSYTF. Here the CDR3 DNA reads TGTGCCAGCAGCTTAGCGCGGGACGAATACAGCTACACCTTC.

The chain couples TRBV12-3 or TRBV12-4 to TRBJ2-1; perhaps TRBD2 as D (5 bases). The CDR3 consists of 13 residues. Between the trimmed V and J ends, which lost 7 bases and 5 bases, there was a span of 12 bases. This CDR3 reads CASTFSVNNEQFF. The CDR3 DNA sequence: TGTGCCAGCACTTTTAGCGTTAACAATGAGCAGTTCTTC.

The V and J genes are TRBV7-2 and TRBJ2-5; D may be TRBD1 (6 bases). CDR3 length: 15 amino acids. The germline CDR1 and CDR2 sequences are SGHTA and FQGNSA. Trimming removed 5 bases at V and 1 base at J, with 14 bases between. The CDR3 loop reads CASSPQARGQETQYF. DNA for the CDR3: TGTGCCAGCAGCCCTCAAGCCAGGGGCCAAGAGACCCAGTACTTC.

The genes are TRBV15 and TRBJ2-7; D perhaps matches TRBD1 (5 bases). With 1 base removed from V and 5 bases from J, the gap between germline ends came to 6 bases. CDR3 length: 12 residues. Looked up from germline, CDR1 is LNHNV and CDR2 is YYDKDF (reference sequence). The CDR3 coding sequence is TGTGCCACCAGCAGAGTAGGGGACGAGCAGTACTTC. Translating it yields CATSRVGDEQYF.

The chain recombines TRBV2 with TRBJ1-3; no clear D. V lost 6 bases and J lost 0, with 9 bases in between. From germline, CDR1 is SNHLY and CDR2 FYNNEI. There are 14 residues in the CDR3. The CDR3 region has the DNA TGTGCCAGCAGAGTTGGGAGCTCTGGAAACACCATATATTTT. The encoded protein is CASRVGSSGNTIYF.

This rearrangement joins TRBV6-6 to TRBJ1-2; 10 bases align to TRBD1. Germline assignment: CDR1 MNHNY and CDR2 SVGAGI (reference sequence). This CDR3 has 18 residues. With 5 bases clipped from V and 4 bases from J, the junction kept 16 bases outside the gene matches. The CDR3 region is CASSHNRDRGELSYGYTF. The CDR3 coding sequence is TGTGCCAGCAGTCACAACCGGGACAGGGGCGAATTGAGCTATGGCTACACCTTC.

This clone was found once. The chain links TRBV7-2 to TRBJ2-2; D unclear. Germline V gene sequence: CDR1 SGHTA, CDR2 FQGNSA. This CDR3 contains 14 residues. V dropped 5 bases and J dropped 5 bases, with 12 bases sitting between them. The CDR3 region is CASSRTGNTGELFF. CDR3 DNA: TGTGCCAGCAGCCGTACTGGCAATACCGGGGAGCTGTTTTTT.

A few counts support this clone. In DNA, the CDR3 is TGTGCCAGCTCATCAACAGGGGGCACTAGCACAGATACGCAGTATTTT. As protein: CASSSTGGTSTDTQYF. The chain combines TRBV18 with TRBJ2-3; TRBD1 matches at 9 bases. The trim removed 5 bases at V and 0 bases at J, leaving 6 bases unmatched. The germline gives CDR1 KGHSH, CDR2 LQKENI. The CDR3 has 16 amino acids.

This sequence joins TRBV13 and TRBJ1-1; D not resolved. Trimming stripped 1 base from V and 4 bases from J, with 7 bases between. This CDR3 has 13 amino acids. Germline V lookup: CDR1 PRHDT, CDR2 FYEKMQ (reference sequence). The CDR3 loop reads CASSLEGITEAFF. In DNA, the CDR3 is TGTGCCAGCAGCTTAGAAGGGATCACTGAAGCTTTCTTT.

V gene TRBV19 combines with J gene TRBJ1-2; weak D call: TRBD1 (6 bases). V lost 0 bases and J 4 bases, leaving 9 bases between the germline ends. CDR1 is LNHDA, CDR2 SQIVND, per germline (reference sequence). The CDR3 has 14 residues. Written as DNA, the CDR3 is TGTGCCAGTAGTATAGAGGACAGCCCCTATGGCTACACCTTC. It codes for CASSIEDSPYGYTF.

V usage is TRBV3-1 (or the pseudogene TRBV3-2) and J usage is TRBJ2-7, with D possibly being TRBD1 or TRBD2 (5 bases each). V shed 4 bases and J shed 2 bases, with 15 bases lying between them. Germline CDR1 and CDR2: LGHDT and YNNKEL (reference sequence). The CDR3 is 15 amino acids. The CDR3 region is CASSLSRDQAYEQYF. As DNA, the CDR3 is TGTGCCAGCAGCCTGAGCCGGGACCAAGCCTACGAGCAGTACTTC.

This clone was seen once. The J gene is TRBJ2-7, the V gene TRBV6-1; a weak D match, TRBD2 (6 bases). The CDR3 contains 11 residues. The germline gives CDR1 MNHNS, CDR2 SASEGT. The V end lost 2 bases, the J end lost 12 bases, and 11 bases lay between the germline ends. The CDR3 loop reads CASSENGEAYF. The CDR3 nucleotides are TGTGCCAGCAGTGAAAACGGGGAGGCGTACTTC.

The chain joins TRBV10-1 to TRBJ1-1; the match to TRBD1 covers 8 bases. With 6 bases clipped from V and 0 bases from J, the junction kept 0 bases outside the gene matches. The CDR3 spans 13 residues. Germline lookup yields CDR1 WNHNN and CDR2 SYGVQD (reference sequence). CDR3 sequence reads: CASRTGVNTEAFF. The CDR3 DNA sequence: TGCGCCAGCAGGACAGGGGTGAACACTGAAGCTTTCTTT.

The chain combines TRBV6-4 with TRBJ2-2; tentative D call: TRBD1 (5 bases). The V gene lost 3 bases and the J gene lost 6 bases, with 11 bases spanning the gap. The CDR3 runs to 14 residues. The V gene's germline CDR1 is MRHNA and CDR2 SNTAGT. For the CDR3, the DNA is TGTGCCAGCAGTGAGGTCCAGGGCGCCGGGGAGCTGTTTTTT. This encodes CASSEVQGAGELFF.

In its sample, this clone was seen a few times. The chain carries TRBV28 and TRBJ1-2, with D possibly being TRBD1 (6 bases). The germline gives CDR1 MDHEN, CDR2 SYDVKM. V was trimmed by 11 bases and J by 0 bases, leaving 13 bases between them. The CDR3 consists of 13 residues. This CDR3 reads CAGGTPANYGYTF. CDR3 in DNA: TGTGCCGGTGGGACACCTGCTAACTATGGCTACACCTTC.

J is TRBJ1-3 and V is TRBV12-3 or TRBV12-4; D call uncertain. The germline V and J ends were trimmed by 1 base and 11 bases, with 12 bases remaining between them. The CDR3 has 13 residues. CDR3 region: CASSLVSGDPIYF. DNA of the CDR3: TGTGCCAGCAGTTTAGTCTCTGGAGACCCCATATATTTT.

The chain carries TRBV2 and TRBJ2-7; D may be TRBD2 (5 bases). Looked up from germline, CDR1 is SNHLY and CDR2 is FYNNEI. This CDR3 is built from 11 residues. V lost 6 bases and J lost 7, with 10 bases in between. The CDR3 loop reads CASRGAVEQYF. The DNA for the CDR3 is TGTGCCAGCAGGGGAGCGGTGGAGCAGTACTTC.

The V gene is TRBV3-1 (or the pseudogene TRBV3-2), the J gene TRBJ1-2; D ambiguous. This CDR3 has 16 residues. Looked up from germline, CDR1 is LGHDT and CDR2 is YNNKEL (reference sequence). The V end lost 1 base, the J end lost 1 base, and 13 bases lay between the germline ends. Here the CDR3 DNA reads TGTGCCAGCAGCCAAGCGGATGGGTGGGGTAACTATGGCTACACCTTC. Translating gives CASSQADGWGNYGYTF.

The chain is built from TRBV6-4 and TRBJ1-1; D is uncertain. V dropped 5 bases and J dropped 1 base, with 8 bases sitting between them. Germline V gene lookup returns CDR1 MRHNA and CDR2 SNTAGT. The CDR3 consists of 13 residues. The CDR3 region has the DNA TGTGCCAGCAGTCGGCTGCGGAACACTGAAGCTTTCTTT. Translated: CASSRLRNTEAFF.